Detailed here is one T cell receptor beta chain. The target antigen is unknown. Assay: immunoSEQ multiplex PCR; the TCRdb copy retains only in-frame clones and omits some. In the table there are 15,000 to 20,000 clones, 86% of which are singletons. Germline trimming cut 1 base from V and 5 bases from J; bases unmatched to any gene: 7. Germline V CDR1 and CDR2: MGHRA, YSYEKL. The CDR3 has 16 amino acids. This sample was taken from a study of T cells in narcolepsy. The wider study: Healthy controls were enrolled alongside patients with narcolepsy type 1 or type 2.

Study-wide findings and caveats: No autoreactive T cell clone sequences appeared in some memory CD4+ repertoires.

The sequenced material came from memory (CD45RA-) CD4+ T cells from blood. This chain joins TRBV4-1 and TRBJ2-5, with 10 nucleotides matching TRBD2. The clonotype was recovered from a human donor in good health. The CDR3 coding sequence is TGCGCCAGCAGCCAAGCAGCAGCGGGAGGGTTGGAGACCCAGTACTTC. Protein sequence: CASSQAAAGGLETQYF.